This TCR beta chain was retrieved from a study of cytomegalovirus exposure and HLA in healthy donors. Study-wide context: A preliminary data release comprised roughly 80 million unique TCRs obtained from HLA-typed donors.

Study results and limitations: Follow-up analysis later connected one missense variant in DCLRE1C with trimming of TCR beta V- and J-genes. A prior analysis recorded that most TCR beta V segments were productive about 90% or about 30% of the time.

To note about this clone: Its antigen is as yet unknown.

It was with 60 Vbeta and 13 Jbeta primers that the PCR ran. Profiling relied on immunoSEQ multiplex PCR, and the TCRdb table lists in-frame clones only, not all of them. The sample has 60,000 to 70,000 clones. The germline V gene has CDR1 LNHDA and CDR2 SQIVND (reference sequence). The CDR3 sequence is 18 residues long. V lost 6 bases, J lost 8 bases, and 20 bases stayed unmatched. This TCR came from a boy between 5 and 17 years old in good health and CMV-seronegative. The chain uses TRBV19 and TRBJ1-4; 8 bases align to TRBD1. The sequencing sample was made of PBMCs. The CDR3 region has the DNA TGTGCCAGTAGCGCTGGACAGGGCATTCCCAACATGATGGAAAAACTGTTTTTT. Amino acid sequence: CASSAGQGIPNMMEKLFF.